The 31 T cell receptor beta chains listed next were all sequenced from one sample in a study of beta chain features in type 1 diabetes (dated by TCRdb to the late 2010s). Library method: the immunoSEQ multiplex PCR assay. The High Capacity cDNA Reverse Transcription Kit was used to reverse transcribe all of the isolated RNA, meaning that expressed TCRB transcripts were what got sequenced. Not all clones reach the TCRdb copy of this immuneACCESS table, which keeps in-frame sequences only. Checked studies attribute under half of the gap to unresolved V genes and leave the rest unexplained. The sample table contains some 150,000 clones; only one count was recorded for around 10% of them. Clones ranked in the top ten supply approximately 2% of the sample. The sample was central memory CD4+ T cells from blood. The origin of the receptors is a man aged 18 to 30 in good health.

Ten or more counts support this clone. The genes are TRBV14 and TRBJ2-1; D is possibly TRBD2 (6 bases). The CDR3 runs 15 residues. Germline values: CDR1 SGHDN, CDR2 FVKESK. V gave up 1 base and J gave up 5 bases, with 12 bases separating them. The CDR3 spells CASSQASWGDNEQFF. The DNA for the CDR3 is TGTGCCAGCAGCCAAGCCAGCTGGGGGGACAATGAGCAGTTCTTC.

The CDR3 spells CASSVAPGPSYEQYF. The CDR3 DNA follows: TGTGCCAGCAGCGTAGCTCCGGGTCCCTCCTACGAGCAGTACTTC. The rearrangement links TRBV9 to TRBJ2-7; D unclear. The CDR3 consists of 15 residues. V dropped 0 bases and J dropped 0 bases, with 10 bases sitting between them. Looked up from germline, CDR1 is SGDLS and CDR2 is YYNGEE.

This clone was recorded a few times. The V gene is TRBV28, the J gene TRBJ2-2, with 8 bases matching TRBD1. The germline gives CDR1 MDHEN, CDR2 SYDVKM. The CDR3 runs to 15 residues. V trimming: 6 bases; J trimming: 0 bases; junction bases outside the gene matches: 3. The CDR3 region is CASRSTGANTGELFF. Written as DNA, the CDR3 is TGTGCCAGCAGATCGACAGGGGCGAACACCGGGGAGCTGTTTTTT.

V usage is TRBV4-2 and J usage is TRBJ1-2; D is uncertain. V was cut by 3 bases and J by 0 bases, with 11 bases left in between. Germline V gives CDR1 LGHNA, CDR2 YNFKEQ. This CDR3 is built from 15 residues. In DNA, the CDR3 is TGTGCCAGCAGCCACTCGCTCTCAGCTAACTATGGCTACACCTTC. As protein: CASSHSLSANYGYTF.

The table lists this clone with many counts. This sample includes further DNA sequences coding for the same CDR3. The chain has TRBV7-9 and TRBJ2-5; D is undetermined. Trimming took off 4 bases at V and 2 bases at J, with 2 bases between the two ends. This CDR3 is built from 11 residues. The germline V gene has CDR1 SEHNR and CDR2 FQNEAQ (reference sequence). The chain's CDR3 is CASSSQETQYF. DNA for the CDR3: TGTGCCAGCAGCTCACAAGAGACCCAGTACTTC. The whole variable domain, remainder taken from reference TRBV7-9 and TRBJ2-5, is DTGVSQNPRHKITKRGQNVTFRCDPISEHNRLYWYRQTLGQGPEFLTYFQNEAQLEKSRLLSDRFSAERPKGSFSTLEIQRTEQGDSAMYLCASSSQETQYFGPGTRLLVL.

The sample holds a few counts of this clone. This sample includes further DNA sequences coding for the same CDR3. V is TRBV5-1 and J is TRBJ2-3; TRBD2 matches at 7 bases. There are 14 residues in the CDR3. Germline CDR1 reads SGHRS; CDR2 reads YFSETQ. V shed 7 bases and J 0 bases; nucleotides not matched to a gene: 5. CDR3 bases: TGCGCCAGCTCAACTAGCGCTAGCACAGATACGCAGTATTTT. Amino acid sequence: CASSTSASTDTQYF.

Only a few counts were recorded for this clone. As DNA, the CDR3 is TGCGCCAGCAGCGTCGACATCTACAATGAGCAGTTCTTC. Amino acid sequence: CASSVDIYNEQFF. J is TRBJ2-1 and V is TRBV5-1; D gene unclear. V was cut by 4 bases and J by 3 bases, with 8 bases left in between. This CDR3 comprises 13 residues. Germline V gene sequence: CDR1 SGHRS, CDR2 YFSETQ.

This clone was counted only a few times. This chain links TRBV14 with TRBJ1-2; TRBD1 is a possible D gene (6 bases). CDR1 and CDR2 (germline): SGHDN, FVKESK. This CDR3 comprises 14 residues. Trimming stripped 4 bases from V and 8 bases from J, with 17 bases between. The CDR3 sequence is CASSPWRGAEGYTF. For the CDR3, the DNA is TGTGCCAGCAGCCCTTGGCGGGGGGCGGAAGGCTACACCTTC. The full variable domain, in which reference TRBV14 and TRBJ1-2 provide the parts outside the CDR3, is EAGVTQFPSHSVIEKGQTVTLRCDPISGHDNLYWYRRVMGKEIKFLLHFVKESKQDESGMPNNRFLAERTGGTYSTLKVQPAELEDSGVYFCASSPWRGAEGYTFGSGTRLTVV.

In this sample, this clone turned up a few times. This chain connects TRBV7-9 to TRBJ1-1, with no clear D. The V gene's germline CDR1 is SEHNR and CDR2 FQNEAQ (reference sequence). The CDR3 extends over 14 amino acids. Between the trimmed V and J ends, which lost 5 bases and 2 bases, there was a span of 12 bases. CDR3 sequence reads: CASSRLRDNTEAFF. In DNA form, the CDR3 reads TGTGCCAGCAGCCGACTCAGAGACAACACTGAAGCTTTCTTT.

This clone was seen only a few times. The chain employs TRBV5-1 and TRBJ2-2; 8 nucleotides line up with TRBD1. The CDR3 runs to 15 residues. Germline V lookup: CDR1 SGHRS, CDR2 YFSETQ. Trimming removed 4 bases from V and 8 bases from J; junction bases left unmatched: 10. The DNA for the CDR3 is TGCGCCAGCAGCCCCGGGACAGGTCACGTGGGGGAGCTGTTTTTT. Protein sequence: CASSPGTGHVGELFF.

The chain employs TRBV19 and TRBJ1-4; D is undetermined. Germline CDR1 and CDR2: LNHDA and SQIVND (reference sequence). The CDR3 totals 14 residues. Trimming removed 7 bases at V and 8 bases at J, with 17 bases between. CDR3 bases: TGTGCCAGTACCTTACACGGGGATAACGAAAAACTGTTTTTT. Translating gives CASTLHGDNEKLFF.

CDR3 DNA sequence: TGCGCCAGCAGCTTGGGTCCCGGGGACACTGAAGCTTTCTTT. Encoded protein: CASSLGPGDTEAFF. The chain recombines TRBV5-1 with TRBJ1-1; D not resolved. Between the trimmed V and J ends, which lost 0 bases and 3 bases, there was a span of 9 bases. From germline, CDR1 is SGHRS and CDR2 YFSETQ. CDR3 length: 14 amino acids.

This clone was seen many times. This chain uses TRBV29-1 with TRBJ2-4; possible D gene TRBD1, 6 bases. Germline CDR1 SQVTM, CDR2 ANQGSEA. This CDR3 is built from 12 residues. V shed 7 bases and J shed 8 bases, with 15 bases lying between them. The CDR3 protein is CSAVRGSDIQYF. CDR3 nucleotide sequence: TGCAGCGCCGTAAGGGGGTCGGACATTCAGTACTTC.

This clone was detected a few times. CDR3 amino acids: CSVEDPQGRTQYF. DNA for the CDR3: TGCAGCGTTGAAGATCCCCAGGGGAGGACCCAGTACTTC. V gene TRBV29-1 combines with J gene TRBJ2-5, with D possibly TRBD1 on 6 matching bases. The V gene's germline CDR1 is SQVTM and CDR2 ANQGSEA. The CDR3 has 13 amino acids. The V end was cut by 0 bases, the J end by 7 bases, with 12 bases between.

The CDR3 DNA is TGTGCCAGCAGCCATGCCCGTCAAACGGGTTACAATGAGCAGTTCTTC. Residues: CASSHARQTGYNEQFF. V and J are TRBV4-2 and TRBJ2-1; no reliable D call. Trimming cost V 3 bases and J 4 bases, with 16 bases left between them. CDR3 length equals 16 residues. Germline V CDR1 and CDR2: LGHNA, YNFKEQ.

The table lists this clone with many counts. In DNA, the CDR3 is TGTGCCAGCTCTAACCCTCAGGGGAAGGATCAGCCCCAGCATTTT. Translating it yields CASSNPQGKDQPQHF. This chain links TRBV25-1 with TRBJ1-5; D may be TRBD1 (6 bases). Trimming left V 8 bases short and J 5 bases short, with 19 bases between. The germline gives CDR1 MGHDK, CDR2 SYGVNS. The CDR3 runs 15 residues.

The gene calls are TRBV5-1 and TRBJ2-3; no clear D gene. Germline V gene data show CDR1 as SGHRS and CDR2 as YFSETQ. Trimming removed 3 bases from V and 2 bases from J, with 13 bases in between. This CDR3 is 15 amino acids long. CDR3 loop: CASSYWDQTTDTQYF. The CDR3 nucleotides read TGCGCCAGCAGCTATTGGGATCAGACCACAGATACGCAGTATTTT.

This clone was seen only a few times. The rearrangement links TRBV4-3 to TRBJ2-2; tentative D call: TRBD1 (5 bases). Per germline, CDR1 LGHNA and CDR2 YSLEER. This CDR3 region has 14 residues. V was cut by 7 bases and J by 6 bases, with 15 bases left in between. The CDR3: CASNQGTGAGELFF. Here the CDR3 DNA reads TGCGCCAGCAACCAGGGAACAGGTGCCGGGGAGCTGTTTTTT.

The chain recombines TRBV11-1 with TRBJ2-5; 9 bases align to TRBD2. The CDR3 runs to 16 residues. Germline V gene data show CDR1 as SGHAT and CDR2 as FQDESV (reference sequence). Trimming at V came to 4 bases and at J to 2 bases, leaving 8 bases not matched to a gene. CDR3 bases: TGTGCCAGCAGCTATATCAATAGCGGGGGTCAAGAGACCCAGTACTTC. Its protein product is CASSYINSGGQETQYF.

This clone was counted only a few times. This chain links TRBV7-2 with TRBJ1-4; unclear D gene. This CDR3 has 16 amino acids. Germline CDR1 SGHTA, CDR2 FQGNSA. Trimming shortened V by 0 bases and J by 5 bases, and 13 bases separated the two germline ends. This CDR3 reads CASSLAPRVRNEKLFF. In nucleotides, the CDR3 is TGTGCCAGCAGCTTAGCGCCAAGGGTACGCAATGAAAAACTGTTTTTT.

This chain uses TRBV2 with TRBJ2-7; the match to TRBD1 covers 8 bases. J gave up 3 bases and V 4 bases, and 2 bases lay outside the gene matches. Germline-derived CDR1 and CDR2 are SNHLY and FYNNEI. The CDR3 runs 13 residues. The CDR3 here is CASSGQGIYEQYF. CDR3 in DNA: TGTGCCAGCAGTGGACAGGGGATCTACGAGCAGTACTTC.

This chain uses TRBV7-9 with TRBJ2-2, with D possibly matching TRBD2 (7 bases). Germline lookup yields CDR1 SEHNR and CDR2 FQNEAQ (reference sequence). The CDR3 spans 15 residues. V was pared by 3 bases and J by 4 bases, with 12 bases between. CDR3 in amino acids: CASSFRGAVTGELFF. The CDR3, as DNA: TGTGCCAGCAGCTTCCGGGGGGCGGTCACCGGGGAGCTGTTTTTT.

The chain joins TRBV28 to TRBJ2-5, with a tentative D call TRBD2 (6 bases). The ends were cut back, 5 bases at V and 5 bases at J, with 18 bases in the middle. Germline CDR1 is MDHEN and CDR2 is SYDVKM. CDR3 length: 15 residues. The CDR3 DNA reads TGTGCCAGCAGTCTCCGGAGGGGCGGCTGGGAGACCCAGTACTTC. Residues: CASSLRRGGWETQYF.

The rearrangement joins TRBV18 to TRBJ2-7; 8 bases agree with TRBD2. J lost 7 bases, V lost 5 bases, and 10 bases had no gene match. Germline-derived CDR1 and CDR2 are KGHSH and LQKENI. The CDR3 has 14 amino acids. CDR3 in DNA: TGTGCCAGCTCAAAAGCGGGAGACGGGAGGGAGCAGTACTTC. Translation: CASSKAGDGREQYF.

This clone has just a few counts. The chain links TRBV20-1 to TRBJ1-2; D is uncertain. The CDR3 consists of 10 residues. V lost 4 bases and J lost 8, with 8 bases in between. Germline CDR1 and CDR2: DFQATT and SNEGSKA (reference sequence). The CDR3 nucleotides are TGCAGTGCTATCGGCAAGGGCTACACCTTC. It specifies CSAIGKGYTF.

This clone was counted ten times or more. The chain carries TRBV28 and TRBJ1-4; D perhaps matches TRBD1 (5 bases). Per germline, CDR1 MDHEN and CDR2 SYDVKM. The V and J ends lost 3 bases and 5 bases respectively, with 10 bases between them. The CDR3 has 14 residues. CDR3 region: CASSLIGANEKLFF. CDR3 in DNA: TGTGCCAGCAGTTTGATCGGGGCGAATGAAAAACTGTTTTTT.

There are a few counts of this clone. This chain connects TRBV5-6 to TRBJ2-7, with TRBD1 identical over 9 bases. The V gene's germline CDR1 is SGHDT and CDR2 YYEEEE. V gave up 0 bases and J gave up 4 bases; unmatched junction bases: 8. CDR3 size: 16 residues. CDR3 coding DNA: TGTGCCAGCAGCTTGGTGTTGGGGACAGGGAGTTACGAGCAGTACTTC. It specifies CASSLVLGTGSYEQYF. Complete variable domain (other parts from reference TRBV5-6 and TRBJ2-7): DAGVTQSPTHLIKTRGQQVTLRCSPKSGHDTVSWYQQALGQGPQFIFQYYEEEERQRGNFPDRFSGHQFPNYSSELNVNALLLGDSALYLCASSLVLGTGSYEQYFGPGTRLTVT.

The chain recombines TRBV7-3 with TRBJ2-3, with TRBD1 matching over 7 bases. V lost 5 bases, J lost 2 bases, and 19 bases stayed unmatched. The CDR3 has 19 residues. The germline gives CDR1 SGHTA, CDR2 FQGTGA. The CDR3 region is CASSRPGQVYDSTTDTQYF. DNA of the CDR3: TGTGCCAGCAGCCGGCCCGGACAGGTCTACGACTCAACCACAGATACGCAGTATTTT.

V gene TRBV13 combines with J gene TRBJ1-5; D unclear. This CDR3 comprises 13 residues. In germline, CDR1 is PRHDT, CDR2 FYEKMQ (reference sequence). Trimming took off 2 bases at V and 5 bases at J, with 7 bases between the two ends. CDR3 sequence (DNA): TGTGCCAGCAGCTTAACCCGGGATCAGCCCCAGCATTTT. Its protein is CASSLTRDQPQHF.

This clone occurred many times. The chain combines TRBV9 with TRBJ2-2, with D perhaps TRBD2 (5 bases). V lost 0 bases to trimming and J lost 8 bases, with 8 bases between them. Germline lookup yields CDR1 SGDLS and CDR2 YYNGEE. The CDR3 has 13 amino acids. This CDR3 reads CASSVESGGELFF. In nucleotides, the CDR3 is TGTGCCAGCAGCGTAGAGTCGGGAGGGGAGCTGTTTTTT.

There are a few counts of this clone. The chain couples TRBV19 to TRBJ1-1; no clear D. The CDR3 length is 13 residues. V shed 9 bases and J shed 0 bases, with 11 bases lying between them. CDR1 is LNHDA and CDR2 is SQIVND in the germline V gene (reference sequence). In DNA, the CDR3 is TGTGCCAGCCAACCCAGCATGAACACTGAAGCTTTCTTT. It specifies CASQPSMNTEAFF.